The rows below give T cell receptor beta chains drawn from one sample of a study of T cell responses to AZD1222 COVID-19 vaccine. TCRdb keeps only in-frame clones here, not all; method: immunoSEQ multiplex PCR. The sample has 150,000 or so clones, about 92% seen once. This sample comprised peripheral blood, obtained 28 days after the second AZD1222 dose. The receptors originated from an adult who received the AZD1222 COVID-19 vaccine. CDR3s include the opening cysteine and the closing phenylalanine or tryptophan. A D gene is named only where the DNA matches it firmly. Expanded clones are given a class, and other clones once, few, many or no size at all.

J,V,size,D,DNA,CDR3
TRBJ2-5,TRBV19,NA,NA,TGTGCCAGTAGTATTGCGAGGGGTCAGGAGACCCAGTACTTC,CASSIARGQETQYF
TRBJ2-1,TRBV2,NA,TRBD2,TGTGCTTCAGCACTCAGCGGGAGCAGTCGGGCCGTTGAGCAGTTCTTC,CASALSGSSRAVEQFF
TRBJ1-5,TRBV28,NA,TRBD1,TGTGCCAGCAGTTTATGGGGGGACAGTAGCAATCAGCCCCAGCATTTT,CASSLWGDSSNQPQHF
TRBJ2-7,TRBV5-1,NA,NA,TGCGCCAGCAGCTTTGTGCAGGGGGGAACCTACGAGCAGTACTTC,CASSFVQGGTYEQYF
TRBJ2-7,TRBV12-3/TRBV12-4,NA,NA,TGTGCCAGCAGTTTAGCTGACGGATACGAGCAGTACTTC,CASSLADGYEQYF
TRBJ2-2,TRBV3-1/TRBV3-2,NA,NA,TGTGCCAGCAGCCAAGGAGGGGACACCGGGGAGCTGTTTTTT,CASSQGGDTGELFF
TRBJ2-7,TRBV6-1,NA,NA,TGTGCCAGCAGTGAATTCTCCGGGACACTGGGGGAGCAGTACTTC,CASSEFSGTLGEQYF
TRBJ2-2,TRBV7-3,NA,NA,TGTGCCGGATTCTCTCGGGGTTGCACCGGGGAGCTGTTTTTT,CAGFSRGCTGELFF
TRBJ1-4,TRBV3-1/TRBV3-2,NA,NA,TGTGCCAGCAGCCAAGAATCAATTCAAGGACTGTTTTTT,CASSQESIQGLFF
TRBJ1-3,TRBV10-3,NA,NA,TGTGCCATCAGACAGGGTTTAGAGAACACCATATATTTT,CAIRQGLENTIYF
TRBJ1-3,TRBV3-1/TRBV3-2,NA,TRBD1,TGTGCCAGCAGCCAAGAAGGGGGCGGCTCTGGAAACACCATATATTTT,CASSQEGGGSGNTIYF
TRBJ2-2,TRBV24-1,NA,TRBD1,TGTGCCACCAGTGATTTTGGACAGGTCTCGAACACCGGGGAGCTGTTTTTT,CATSDFGQVSNTGELFF
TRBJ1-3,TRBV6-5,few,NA,TGTGCCAGCAGGTCCCTAGGTACTGGAAACACCATATATTTT,CASRSLGTGNTIYF
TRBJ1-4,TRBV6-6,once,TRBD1,TGTGCCAGCAGTTCCGCCAGGGGGTCTAATGAAAAACTGTTTTTT,CASSSARGSNEKLFF
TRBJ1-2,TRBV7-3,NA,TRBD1,TGTGCCAGCAGCCCGACCGGGACAGGAAACTATGGCTACACCTTC,CASSPTGTGNYGYTF
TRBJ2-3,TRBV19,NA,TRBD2,TGTGCCAGTAGTGAGGTAGCGGGACTGACAGATACGCAGTATTTT,CASSEVAGLTDTQYF
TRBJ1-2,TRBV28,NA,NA,TGTGCCAGCAGTTTAACAGCCTACAGGGAGGGCTACACCTTC,CASSLTAYREGYTF
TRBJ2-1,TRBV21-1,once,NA,TGTGCCAGCACGCCGGACAGGGGAAATGAGCAGTTCTTC,CASTPDRGNEQFF
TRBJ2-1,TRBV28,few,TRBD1,TGTGCCAGCAGTCGGGACAGGGGTTCGCCATCCTACAATGAGCAGTTCTTC,CASSRDRGSPSYNEQFF
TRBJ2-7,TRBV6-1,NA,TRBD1,TGTGCCAGCAGTGAAATACTGGACAGGGAGATCTACGAGCAGTACTTC,CASSEILDREIYEQYF
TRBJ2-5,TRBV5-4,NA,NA,TGTGCCAGCAGCTTGGAGGGACACCCACAAGAGACCCAGTACTTC,CASSLEGHPQETQYF
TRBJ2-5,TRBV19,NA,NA,TGTGCCAGTAGTTCAGCAGGGGGGACGGAGACCCAGTACTTC,CASSSAGGTETQYF
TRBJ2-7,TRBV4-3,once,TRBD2,TGCGCCAGCAGCCAAGCACTAGCGGGAGTGGACGAGCAGTACTTC,CASSQALAGVDEQYF
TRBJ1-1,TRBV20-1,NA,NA,TGCAGTGCGTACAGGTGGACTGAAGCTTTCTTT,CSAYRWTEAFF
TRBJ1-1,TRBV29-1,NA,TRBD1,TGCAGCGCATCGGGACAGACGAACACTGAAGCTTTCTTT,CSASGQTNTEAFF
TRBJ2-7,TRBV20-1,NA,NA,TGCAGTGCTAATCGCGGGTTCGAGCAGTACTTC,CSANRGFEQYF
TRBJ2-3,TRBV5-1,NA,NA,TGCGCCAGCAGCCCCGGGACAAACACAGATACGCAGTATTTT,CASSPGTNTDTQYF
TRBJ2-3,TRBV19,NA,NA,TGTGCCAGTAGTCTCAGACAGGTAGATACGCAGTATTTT,CASSLRQVDTQYF
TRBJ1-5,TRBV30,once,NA,TGTGCCTGGAAGAATTCTCGGCAGGGGCATCAGCCCCAGCATTTT,CAWKNSRQGHQPQHF
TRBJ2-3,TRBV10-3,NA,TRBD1,TGTGCCATCAGCGTGGACAGGATGGATACGCAGTATTTT,CAISVDRMDTQYF
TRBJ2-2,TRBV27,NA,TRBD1,TGTGCCAGTACCGGACAGGGGGCCGGGGAGCTGTTTTTT,CASTGQGAGELFF
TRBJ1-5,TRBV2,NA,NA,TGTGCCAGCAGTGATCAGGGACATAGCAATCAGCCCCAGCATTTT,CASSDQGHSNQPQHF
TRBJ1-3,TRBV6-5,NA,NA,TGTGCCAGCGCGACAGGACCTGGAAACACCATATATTTT,CASATGPGNTIYF
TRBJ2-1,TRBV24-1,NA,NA,TGTGCCACCAGTGATTCCTCCCGGAACGGGAGAGGGCAGTTCTTC,CATSDSSRNGRGQFF
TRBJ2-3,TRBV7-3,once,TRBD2,TGTGCCAGCAGCCAATCCCGGACTAGTGCAGATACGCAGTATTTT,CASSQSRTSADTQYF
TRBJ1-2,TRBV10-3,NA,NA,TGTGCCATCAGAGCTTTACAGGGCTCCTATGGCTACACCTTC,CAIRALQGSYGYTF
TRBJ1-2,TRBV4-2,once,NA,TGTGCCAGCAGCCAAGTTCCAGGGGCGGATGGCTACACCTTC,CASSQVPGADGYTF
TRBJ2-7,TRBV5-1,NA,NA,TGCGCCAGCAGTTCCCAGGGAGACTCCTACGAGCAGTACTTC,CASSSQGDSYEQYF
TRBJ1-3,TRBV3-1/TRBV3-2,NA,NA,TGTGCCAGCAGCCCCGGGACACGCTCTGGAAACACCATATATTTT,CASSPGTRSGNTIYF
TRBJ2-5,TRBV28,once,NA,TGTGCCAGCAGTTTAAACAGGGCGGGTTGGGAGACCCAGTACTTC,CASSLNRAGWETQYF
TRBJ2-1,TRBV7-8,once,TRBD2,TGTGCCAGCAGCCCAGGGACTAGCGGGGTAAATGAGCAGTTCTTC,CASSPGTSGVNEQFF
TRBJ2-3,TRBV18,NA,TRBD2,TGTGCCAGCTCACCACAGGGAGGGATGGAGCAGTATTTT,CASSPQGGMEQYF
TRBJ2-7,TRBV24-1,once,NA,TGTGCCACCAGTGACCCCGCAGGTGGATACGAGCAGTACTTC,CATSDPAGGYEQYF
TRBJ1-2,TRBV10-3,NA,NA,TGTGCCATCAGGAGGGGGGAGGACTATGGCTACACCTTC,CAIRRGEDYGYTF
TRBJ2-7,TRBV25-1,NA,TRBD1,TGTGCCAGCAGTGAACCGACAGGGGGTTCCTACGAGCAGTACTTC,CASSEPTGGSYEQYF
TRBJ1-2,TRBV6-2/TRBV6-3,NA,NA,TGTGCCAGCAGTTACTTGATCGGGTATGGCTACACCTTC,CASSYLIGYGYTF
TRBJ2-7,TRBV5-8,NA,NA,TGTGCCAGCAAGCTAGCTCTAGGCTACGAGCAGTACTTC,CASKLALGYEQYF
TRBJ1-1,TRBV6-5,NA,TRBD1,TGTGCCAGCGGGTGGGGGACAGAGAACACTGAAGCTTTCTTT,CASGWGTENTEAFF
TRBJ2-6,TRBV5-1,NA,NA,TGCGCCAGCAGTCGAGACCTATCTGGGGCCAACGTCCTGACTTTC,CASSRDLSGANVLTF
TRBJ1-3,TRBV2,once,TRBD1,TGTGCCAGCTTACAGACAGGGGTCGGAAACACCATATATTTT,CASLQTGVGNTIYF
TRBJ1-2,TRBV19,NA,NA,TGTGCCACCAGGGTGGGGGAAAGTTACGACTACACCTTC,CATRVGESYDYTF
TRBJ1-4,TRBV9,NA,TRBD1,TGTGCCAGCAGCGTAGGGACAGGCACTAATGAAAAACTGTTTTTT,CASSVGTGTNEKLFF
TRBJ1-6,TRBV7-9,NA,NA,TGTGCCAGCAGCTTAGTAGGCGGACCCGGCAATTCACCCCTCCACTTT,CASSLVGGPGNSPLHF
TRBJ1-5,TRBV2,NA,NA,TGTGCCAGCAGTGACGAAACCCGTAGCAATCAGCCCCAGCATTTT,CASSDETRSNQPQHF
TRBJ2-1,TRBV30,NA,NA,TGTGCCTGGAGTGTGGGCTGGTATGAGCAGTTCTTC,CAWSVGWYEQFF
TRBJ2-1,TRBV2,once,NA,TGTGCCAGCAGTGCCCTAGAACGTTCCTACAATGAGCAGTTCTTC,CASSALERSYNEQFF
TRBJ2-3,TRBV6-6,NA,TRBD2,TGTGCCAGCAGTTACGCAGCGCGGGAGAACGCGCAGTATTTT,CASSYAARENAQYF
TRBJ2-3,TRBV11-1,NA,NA,TGTGCCAGCAGCCCGCAGGGGCTTGGCACAGATACGCAGTATTTT,CASSPQGLGTDTQYF
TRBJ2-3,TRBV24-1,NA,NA,TGTGCCACCAGTCTAGGTGGGACTAGCACAGATACGCAGTATTTT,CATSLGGTSTDTQYF